These 27 T cell receptor beta chains share one sample of origin, sequenced in a study of beta chain features in type 1 diabetes. Reverse transcription of all isolated RNA meant that expressed TCRB transcripts were sequenced. The assay was immunoSEQ multiplex PCR, and TCRdb's table has in-frame clones only and misses some. The data show 150,000 or so clones, roughly 10% seen once. Material: central memory CD4+ T cells from blood. All receptors derive from a woman aged 40 to 50 in good health.

This clone showed up many times. V usage is TRBV20-1 and J usage is TRBJ2-5; 13 positions match TRBD2. This CDR3 is 11 amino acids long. In germline, CDR1 is DFQATT, CDR2 SNEGSKA (reference sequence). The CDR3 reads CLWTSGGTQYF. DNA of the CDR3: TGCTTATGGACTAGCGGGGGGACCCAGTACTTC.

The genes are TRBV29-1 and TRBJ1-2; 9 nucleotides align to TRBD1. Trimming at V came to 3 bases and at J to 8 bases, leaving 7 bases not matched to a gene. This CDR3 has 13 amino acids. From germline, CDR1 is SQVTM and CDR2 ANQGSEA. The CDR3 here is CSVEEQGAQGYTF. CDR3 DNA sequence: TGCAGCGTTGAGGAACAGGGGGCGCAAGGCTACACCTTC.

This sequence joins TRBV7-2 and TRBJ2-3, with 8 nucleotides matching TRBD2. Germline assignment: CDR1 SGHTA and CDR2 FQGNSA. This CDR3 region has 17 residues. V was clipped by 5 bases and J by 4 bases; unmatched bases: 14. CDR3 bases: TGTGCCAGCAGCCCCTTTGGAAGCGGGGGAGGCGCAGATACGCAGTATTTT. Its translation is CASSPFGSGGGADTQYF.

As for this clone: Sequence at one end of the junction differs from germline and may be a read error. The V gene is TRBV7-8, the J gene TRBJ1-6; possibly TRBD1 for D (6 bases). Germline CDR1 is SGHVS and CDR2 is FQNEAQ. The CDR3 has 13 residues. CDR3 region: CASSLSASGGQYF. DNA of the CDR3: TGTGCCAGCAGCTTATCAGCCTCTGGGGGCCAATACTTT. The full variable domain, completed using reference TRBV7-8 and TRBJ1-6, is GAGVSQSPRYKVAKRGQDVALRCDPISGHVSLFWYQQALGQGPEFLTYFQNEAQLDKSGLPSDRFFAERPEGSVSTLKIQRTQQEDSAVYLCASSLSASGGQYFGNGTRLTVT.

This clone has just a few counts. This chain connects TRBV7-2 to TRBJ2-7, with 8 bases fitting TRBD2. The CDR3 runs 16 residues. The trim removed 0 bases at V and 3 bases at J, leaving 7 bases unmatched. CDR1 is SGHTA, CDR2 FQGNSA, per germline. Here the CDR3 DNA reads TGTGCCAGCAGCTTAGCGCAGGGCGGGGGGCTCTACGAGCAGTACTTC. Translation: CASSLAQGGGLYEQYF.

This clone was observed at least ten times. Other DNA sequences in the sample encode the same CDR3. V and J are TRBV9 and TRBJ2-2; 9 bases line up with TRBD2. Germline V gene sequence: CDR1 SGDLS, CDR2 YYNGEE. This CDR3 has 15 residues. After removal of 2 bases from V and 5 bases from J, the junction contained 4 bases not matched to a gene. The CDR3 loop reads CASSVSLAGTGELFF. CDR3 coding DNA: TGTGCCAGCAGCGTCAGCCTAGCGGGGACCGGGGAGCTGTTTTTT.

The rearrangement uses TRBV21-1 and TRBJ2-2; TRBD1 was called by the table and not checked on the DNA. TRBV21-1 is recorded as a pseudogene. The CDR3 contains 19 residues. CDR3: CASSKEAMVGDANTGELFF. CDR3 DNA sequence: TGTGCCAGCAGCAAAGAAGCTATGGTGGGCGACGCGAACACCGGGGAGCTGTTTTTT.

CDR3 sequence reads: CASSVGQGGPDEQYF. CDR3 sequence (DNA): TGTGCCAGCAGCGTAGGACAGGGGGGTCCCGACGAGCAGTACTTC. The chain is built from TRBV9 and TRBJ2-7; the match to TRBD1 covers 9 bases. Germline V gene data show CDR1 as SGDLS and CDR2 as YYNGEE. CDR3 length: 15 residues. V shed 0 bases, J shed 5 bases, and the junction held 6 bases outside the gene matches.

This clone was observed a handful of times. This chain uses TRBV18 with TRBJ2-5, with 12 bases that match TRBD2. After removal of 2 bases from V and 2 bases from J, the junction contained 9 bases not matched to a gene. CDR1 and CDR2 from the germline V gene are KGHSH and LQKENI. There are 18 residues in the CDR3. CDR3 DNA sequence: TGTGCCAGCTCACCATCCCGCACTAGCGGGGGGAAACAAGAGACCCAGTACTTC. Its translation: CASSPSRTSGGKQETQYF.

In its sample, this clone was seen a few times. The V call is TRBV2, the J call TRBJ1-1, with 8 bases that match TRBD1. Looked up from germline, CDR1 is SNHLY and CDR2 is FYNNEI. With V trimmed by 4 bases and J by 0 bases, 7 bases remained unmatched. The CDR3 sequence is 16 residues long. DNA for the CDR3: TGTGCCAGCAGTGCTCGACAGGGGTTCATGAACACTGAAGCTTTCTTT. Translating it yields CASSARQGFMNTEAFF.

This clone was detected a few times. The J gene is TRBJ1-1, the V gene TRBV19; a weak D match, TRBD1 (5 bases). Germline CDR1 reads LNHDA; CDR2 reads SQIVND (reference sequence). This CDR3 has 14 amino acids. The ends were cut back, 3 bases at V and 1 base at J, with 9 bases in the middle. The CDR3: CASSILQGNTEAFF. DNA for the CDR3: TGTGCCAGTAGTATTTTGCAGGGGAACACTGAAGCTTTCTTT.

The chain is built from TRBV11-2 and TRBJ1-1, with a tentative D call TRBD1 (6 bases). The CDR3 extends over 13 amino acids. The V end lost 6 bases, the J end lost 0 bases, and 8 bases lay between the germline ends. The V gene's germline CDR1 is SGHAT and CDR2 FQNNGV. The CDR3 sequence is CASSGDMNTEAFF. The CDR3 nucleotides read TGTGCCAGCAGTGGGGACATGAACACTGAAGCTTTCTTT.

The chain uses TRBV29-1 and TRBJ1-1; TRBD1 might be the D (6 bases). This CDR3 comprises 12 residues. Trimming pared 7 bases from V and 4 bases from J, leaving 13 bases between. CDR1 is SQVTM and CDR2 is ANQGSEA in the germline V gene. Written as DNA, the CDR3 is TGCAGCGGTAAAGGGGGACGCACTGAAGCTTTCTTT. This translates into CSGKGGRTEAFF.

There are a few counts of this clone. The genes are TRBV4-1 and TRBJ1-2; D call uncertain. Trimming removed 1 base from V and 7 bases from J, with 22 bases in between. The germline V gene has CDR1 MGHRA and CDR2 YSYEKL. This CDR3 spans 17 amino acids. In DNA, the CDR3 is TGCGCCAGCAGCCAAGGTCTATCCGGGGAGCTAGTGGCTGGCTACACCTTC. Translation gives CASSQGLSGELVAGYTF.

This chain uses TRBV11-2 with TRBJ1-2; the D gene is possibly TRBD1 (6 bases). V was trimmed by 5 bases and J by 3 bases, leaving 10 bases between them. Looked up from germline, CDR1 is SGHAT and CDR2 is FQNNGV. This CDR3 region has 13 residues. CDR3 amino acids: CASSPDSDYGYTF. The CDR3, as DNA: TGTGCCAGCAGCCCGGACAGCGACTATGGCTACACCTTC.

This clone has a count of ten or more. The J gene is TRBJ1-4, the V gene TRBV6-1; the D is unclear. This CDR3 has 15 amino acids. V shed 6 bases and J shed 8 bases, with 19 bases lying between them. CDR1 and CDR2 from the germline V gene are MNHNS and SASEGT. CDR3 DNA sequence: TGTGCCAGCAGGTCTCCGACGGCCACGGGGGAAAAACTGTTTTTT. It codes for CASRSPTATGEKLFF.

The V call is TRBV12-5, the J call TRBJ2-3; 7 bases are a match to TRBD2. The germline V gene encodes CDR1 LGHNT and CDR2 FRNRAP. Trimming cost V 0 bases and J 1 base; bases outside gene matches: 1. The CDR3 length is 15 residues. The CDR3 is CASGLVLAGTDTQYF. CDR3 DNA sequence: TGTGCTAGTGGTTTGGTGCTAGCGGGCACAGATACGCAGTATTTT.

This clone has only a few counts. The rearrangement links TRBV2 to TRBJ2-6; tentative D call: TRBD2 (6 bases). CDR3 length: 15 amino acids. Per germline, CDR1 SNHLY and CDR2 FYNNEI. Trimming left V 4 bases short and J 4 bases short, with 11 bases between. The CDR3 DNA follows: TGTGCCAGCAGTGGCGGGGTACCCGGGGCCAACGTCCTGACTTTC. Its protein is CASSGGVPGANVLTF.

This clone has just a few counts. CDR3 residues: CASSVGPLIQPQHF. CDR3 nucleotides: TGTGCCAGCAGCGTGGGGCCCCTCATCCAGCCCCAGCATTTT. The chain joins TRBV2 to TRBJ1-5; a possible D gene is TRBD1 (5 bases). Germline assignment: CDR1 SNHLY and CDR2 FYNNEI. V dropped 6 bases and J dropped 7 bases, with 16 bases sitting between them. The CDR3 is 14 amino acids.

Only a few counts were recorded for this clone. V usage is TRBV18 and J usage is TRBJ2-3, with 7 bases identical to TRBD2. Germline trimming cut 5 bases from V and 1 base from J; bases unmatched to any gene: 9. CDR1 and CDR2 (germline): KGHSH, LQKENI. This CDR3 has 16 amino acids. The CDR3 loop reads CASSSFGGGGTDTQYF. The CDR3 DNA reads as TGTGCCAGCTCATCCTTTGGCGGGGGTGGCACAGATACGCAGTATTTT.

J is TRBJ2-3 and V is TRBV11-2; no clear D gene. Germline V lookup: CDR1 SGHAT, CDR2 FQNNGV. This CDR3 spans 13 amino acids. The V end was cut by 2 bases, the J end by 1 base, with 4 bases between. CDR3 in amino acids: CASSLFGTDTQYF. Written as DNA, the CDR3 is TGTGCCAGCAGCTTATTCGGCACAGATACGCAGTATTTT.

The genes are TRBV7-2 and TRBJ2-7, with TRBD2 matching 9 bases. CDR3 length: 14 residues. Germline-derived CDR1 and CDR2 are SGHTA and FQGNSA. Trimming at V came to 5 bases and at J to 5 bases, leaving 7 bases not matched to a gene. The DNA of the CDR3 is TGTGCCAGCAGCACCTCTAGCGGGGTCCACGAGCAGTACTTC. Translated: CASSTSSGVHEQYF.

This CDR3 reads CASTPRGQNNEQFF. The CDR3 region has the DNA TGTGCCAGTACTCCCCGAGGACAGAACAATGAGCAGTTCTTC. The chain recombines TRBV19 with TRBJ2-1; possible D gene TRBD1, 6 bases. The CDR3 consists of 14 residues. Between the trimmed V and J ends, which lost 7 bases and 5 bases, there was a span of 15 bases. Per the germline V gene, CDR1 is LNHDA and CDR2 is SQIVND (reference sequence). Looking up the rest from reference TRBV19 and TRBJ2-1 gives the full variable domain: DGGITQSPKYLFRKEGQNVTLSCEQNLNHDAMYWYRQDPGQGLRLIYYSQIVNDFQKGDIAEGYSVSREKKESFPLTVTSAQKNPTAFYLCASTPRGQNNEQFFGPGTRLTVL.

In its sample, this clone was seen a few times. The V gene is TRBV18, the J gene TRBJ1-5, with a tentative D call TRBD1 (5 bases). V was cut by 2 bases and J by 2 bases, with 7 bases left in between. Germline V gene lookup returns CDR1 KGHSH and CDR2 LQKENI. The length of the CDR3 is 14 residues. In DNA form, the CDR3 reads TGTGCCAGCTCACCAGACAGTGGCAATCAGCCCCAGCATTTT. Protein sequence: CASSPDSGNQPQHF.

V is TRBV6-1 and J is TRBJ2-5; 8 bases fit TRBD2. V shed 9 bases, J shed 3 bases, and the junction held 12 bases outside the gene matches. The germline V gene encodes CDR1 MNHNS and CDR2 SASEGT. The CDR3 loop spans 15 amino acids. Here the CDR3 reads CASTGLRGDKETQYF. The CDR3 DNA follows: TGTGCCAGTACAGGACTGCGGGGGGACAAAGAGACCCAGTACTTC.

The rearrangement links TRBV4-3 to TRBJ1-6; tentative D call: TRBD1 (5 bases). CDR1 and CDR2 (germline): LGHNA, YSLEER. Deletions cut 0 bases from V and 0 bases from J, with 12 bases between. The CDR3 extends over 18 amino acids. The CDR3 sequence is CASSQDLTDSSYNSPLHF. CDR3 DNA sequence: TGCGCCAGCAGCCAAGATCTTACAGACAGCTCCTATAATTCACCCCTCCACTTT.

This clone was seen ten or more times. This rearrangement joins TRBV29-1 to TRBJ2-1; weak D call: TRBD2 (7 bases). The CDR3 loop spans 14 amino acids. V lost 7 bases to trimming and J lost 4 bases, with 17 bases between them. Germline V gene sequence: CDR1 SQVTM, CDR2 ANQGSEA. The CDR3 DNA reads TGCAGCGCGCTCGGGGGGCCAGCGTACAATGAGCAGTTCTTC. This translates into CSALGGPAYNEQFF.